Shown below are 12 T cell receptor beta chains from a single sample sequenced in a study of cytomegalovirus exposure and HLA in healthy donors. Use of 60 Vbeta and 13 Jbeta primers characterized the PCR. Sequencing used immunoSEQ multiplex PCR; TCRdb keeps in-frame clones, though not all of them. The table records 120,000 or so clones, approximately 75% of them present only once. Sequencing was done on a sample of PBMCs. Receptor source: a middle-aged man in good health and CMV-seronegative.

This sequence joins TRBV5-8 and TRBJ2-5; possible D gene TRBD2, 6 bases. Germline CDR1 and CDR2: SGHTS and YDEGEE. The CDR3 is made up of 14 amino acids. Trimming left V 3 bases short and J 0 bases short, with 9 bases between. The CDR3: CASSSGVYQETQYF. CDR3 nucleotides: TGTGCCAGCAGCTCGGGAGTGTACCAAGAGACCCAGTACTTC.

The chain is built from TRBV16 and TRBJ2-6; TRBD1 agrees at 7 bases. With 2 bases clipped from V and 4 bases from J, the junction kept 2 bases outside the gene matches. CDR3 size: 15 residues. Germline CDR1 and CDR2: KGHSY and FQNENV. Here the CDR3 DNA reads TGTGCCAGCAGCCAAAGGGGGCAAGGGGCCAACGTCCTGACTTTC. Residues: CASSQRGQGANVLTF.

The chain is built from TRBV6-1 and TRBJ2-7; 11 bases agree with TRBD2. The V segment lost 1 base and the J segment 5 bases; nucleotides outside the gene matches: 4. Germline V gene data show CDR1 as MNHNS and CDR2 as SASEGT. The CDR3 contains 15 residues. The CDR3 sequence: CASSEELAGGHEQYF. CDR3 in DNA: TGTGCCAGCAGTGAAGAGCTAGCGGGAGGCCACGAGCAGTACTTC.

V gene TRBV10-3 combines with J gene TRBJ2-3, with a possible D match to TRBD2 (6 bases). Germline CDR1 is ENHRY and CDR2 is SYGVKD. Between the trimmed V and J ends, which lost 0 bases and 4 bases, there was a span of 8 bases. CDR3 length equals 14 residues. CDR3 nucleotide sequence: TGTGCCATCAGTGAGTCGCGGGGAGCAGATACGCAGTATTTT. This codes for CAISESRGADTQYF.

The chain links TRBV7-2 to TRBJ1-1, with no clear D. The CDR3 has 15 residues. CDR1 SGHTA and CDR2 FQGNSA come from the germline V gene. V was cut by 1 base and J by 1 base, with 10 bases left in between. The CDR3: CASSLEARGNTEAFF. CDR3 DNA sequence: TGTGCCAGCAGCTTAGAGGCCCGGGGGAACACTGAAGCTTTCTTT.

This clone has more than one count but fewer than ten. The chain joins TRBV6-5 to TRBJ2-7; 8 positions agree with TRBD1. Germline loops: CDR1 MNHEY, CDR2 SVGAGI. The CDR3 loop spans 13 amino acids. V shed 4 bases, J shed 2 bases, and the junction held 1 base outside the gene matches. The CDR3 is CASSWGQAYEQYF. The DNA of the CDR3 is TGTGCCAGCAGTTGGGGACAGGCCTACGAGCAGTACTTC.

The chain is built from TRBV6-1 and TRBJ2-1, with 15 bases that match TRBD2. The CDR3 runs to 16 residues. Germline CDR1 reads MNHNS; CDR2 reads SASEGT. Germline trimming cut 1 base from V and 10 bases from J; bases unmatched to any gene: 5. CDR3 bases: TGTGCCAGCAGTGAAGTTGGACTAGCGGGAGGGGGGGAGCAGTTCTTC. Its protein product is CASSEVGLAGGGEQFF.

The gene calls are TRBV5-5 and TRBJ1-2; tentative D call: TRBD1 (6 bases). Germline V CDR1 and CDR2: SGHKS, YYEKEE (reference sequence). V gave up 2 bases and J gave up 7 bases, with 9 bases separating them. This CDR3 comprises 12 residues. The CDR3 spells CASSFGTPGYTF. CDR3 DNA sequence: TGTGCCAGCAGCTTCGGGACACCTGGCTACACCTTC.

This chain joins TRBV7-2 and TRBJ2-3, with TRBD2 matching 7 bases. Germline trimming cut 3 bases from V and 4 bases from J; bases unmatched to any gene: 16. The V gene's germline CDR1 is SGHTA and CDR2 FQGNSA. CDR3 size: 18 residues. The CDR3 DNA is TGTGCCAGCAGCTTGACCTACGCCGGGACTACAGCTCCAGATACGCAGTATTTT. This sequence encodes CASSLTYAGTTAPDTQYF.

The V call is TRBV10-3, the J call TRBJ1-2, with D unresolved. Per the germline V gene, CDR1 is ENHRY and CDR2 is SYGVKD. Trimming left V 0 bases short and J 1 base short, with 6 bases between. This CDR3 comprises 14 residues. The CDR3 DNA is TGTGCCATCAGTGAGTCGGGCCGTAACTATGGCTACACCTTC. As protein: CAISESGRNYGYTF.

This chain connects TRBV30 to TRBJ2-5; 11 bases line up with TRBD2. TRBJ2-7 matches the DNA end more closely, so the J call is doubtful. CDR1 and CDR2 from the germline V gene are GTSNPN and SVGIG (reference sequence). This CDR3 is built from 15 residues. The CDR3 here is CAWSVQLAGADEQYF. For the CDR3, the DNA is TGTGCCTGGAGTGTACAACTAGCGGGAGCTGACGAGCAGTACTTC.

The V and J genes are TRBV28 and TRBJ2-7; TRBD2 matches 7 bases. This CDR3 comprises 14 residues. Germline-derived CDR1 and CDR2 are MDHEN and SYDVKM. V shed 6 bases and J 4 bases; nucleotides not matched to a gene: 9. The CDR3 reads CASRAGTMTYEQYF. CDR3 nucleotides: TGTGCCAGCAGGGCCGGGACTATGACATACGAGCAGTACTTC.